This T cell receptor beta chain is drawn from a study of shared clonotypes between healthy human individuals. Study details: For every donor, three CD4 naive, three CD4 memory, two CD8 naive and one CD8 memory plates were used.

Using approximately 190 ng DNA, 25,000 to 35,000 T cell genomes, the sorted-subset replicate PCRs were run. Clones were read by immunoSEQ multiplex PCR, and TCRdb kept only the in-frame ones, dropping some. The table lists about 2,500,000 clones, just over 90% of them singletons. Looked up from germline, CDR1 is MNHNS and CDR2 is SASEGT. With 1 base clipped from V and 3 bases from J, the junction kept 8 bases outside the gene matches. The CDR3 runs to 17 residues. The TCR comes from a man between 18 and 29 years old in good health. J is TRBJ2-7 and V is TRBV6-1, with 11 bases matching TRBD2. The sample taken for sequencing was naive CD4+ T cells sorted from blood. The subset was: CD45RA+ positively selected. CDR3 amino acids: CASSEEGTSGSYYEQYF. In DNA form, the CDR3 reads TGTGCCAGCAGTGAAGAGGGGACTAGCGGCTCATACTACGAGCAGTACTTC.